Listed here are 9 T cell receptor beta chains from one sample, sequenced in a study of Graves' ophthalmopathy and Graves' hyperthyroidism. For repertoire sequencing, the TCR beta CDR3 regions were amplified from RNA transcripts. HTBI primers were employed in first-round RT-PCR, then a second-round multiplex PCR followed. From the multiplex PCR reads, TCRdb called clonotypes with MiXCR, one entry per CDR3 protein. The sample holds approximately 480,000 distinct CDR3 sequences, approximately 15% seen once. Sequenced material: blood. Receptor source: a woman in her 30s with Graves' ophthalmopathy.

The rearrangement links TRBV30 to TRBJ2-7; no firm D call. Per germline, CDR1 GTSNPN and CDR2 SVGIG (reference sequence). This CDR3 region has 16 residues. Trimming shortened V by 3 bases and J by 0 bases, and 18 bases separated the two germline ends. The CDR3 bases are TGTGCCTGGAGGGGAACCAAACCACTCTACTCCTACGAGCAGTACTTC. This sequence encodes CAWRGTKPLYSYEQYF.

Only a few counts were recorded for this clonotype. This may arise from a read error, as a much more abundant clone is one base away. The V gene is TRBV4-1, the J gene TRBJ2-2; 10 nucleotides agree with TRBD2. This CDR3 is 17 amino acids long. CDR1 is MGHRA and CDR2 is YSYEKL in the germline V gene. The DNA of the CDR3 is TGCGCCAGCAGCCAAGATACACTAGCGGGAAACACCGGGGAGCTGTTGTTT. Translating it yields CASSQDTLAGNTGELLF.

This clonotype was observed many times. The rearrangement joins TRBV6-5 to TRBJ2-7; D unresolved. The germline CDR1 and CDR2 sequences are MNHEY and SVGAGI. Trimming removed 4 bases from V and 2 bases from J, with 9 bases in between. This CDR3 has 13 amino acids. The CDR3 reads CASSFGATYEQYF. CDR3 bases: TGTGCCAGCAGTTTTGGAGCTACCTACGAGCAGTACTTC.

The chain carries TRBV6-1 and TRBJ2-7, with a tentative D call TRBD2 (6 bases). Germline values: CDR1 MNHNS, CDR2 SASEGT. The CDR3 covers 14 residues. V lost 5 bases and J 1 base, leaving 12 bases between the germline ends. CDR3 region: CASSRGGVSYEQYF. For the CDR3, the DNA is TGTGCCAGCAGTCGCGGCGGGGTTTCCTACGAGCAGTACTTC.

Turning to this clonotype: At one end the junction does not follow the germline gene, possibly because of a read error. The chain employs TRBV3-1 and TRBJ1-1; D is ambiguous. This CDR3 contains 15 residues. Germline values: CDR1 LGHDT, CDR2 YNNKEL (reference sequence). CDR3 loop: CASSQDLRLDTEAFF. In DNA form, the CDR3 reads TGTGCCAGCAGTCAAGATCTCCGACTGGACACTGAAGCTTTCTTT.

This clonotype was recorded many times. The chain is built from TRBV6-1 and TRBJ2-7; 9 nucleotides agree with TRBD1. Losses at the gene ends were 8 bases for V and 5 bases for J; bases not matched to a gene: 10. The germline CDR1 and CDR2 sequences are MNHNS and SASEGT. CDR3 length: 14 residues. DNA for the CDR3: TGTGCCAGCTCCCGGGACAGGGCCCTCCACGAGCAGTACTTC. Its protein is CASSRDRALHEQYF.

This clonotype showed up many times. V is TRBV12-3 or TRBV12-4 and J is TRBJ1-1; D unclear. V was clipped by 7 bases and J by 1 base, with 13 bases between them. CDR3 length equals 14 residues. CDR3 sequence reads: CASTKGGKNTEAFF. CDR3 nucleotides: TGTGCCAGCACCAAGGGAGGAAAGAACACTGAAGCTTTCTTT.

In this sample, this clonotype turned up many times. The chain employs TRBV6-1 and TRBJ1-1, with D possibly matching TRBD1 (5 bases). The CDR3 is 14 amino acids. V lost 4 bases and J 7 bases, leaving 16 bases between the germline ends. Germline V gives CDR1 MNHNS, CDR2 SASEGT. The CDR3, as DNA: TGTGCCAGCAGTGTCTTTTCCAGGGAGGGTGAAGCTTTCTTT. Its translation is CASSVFSREGEAFF.

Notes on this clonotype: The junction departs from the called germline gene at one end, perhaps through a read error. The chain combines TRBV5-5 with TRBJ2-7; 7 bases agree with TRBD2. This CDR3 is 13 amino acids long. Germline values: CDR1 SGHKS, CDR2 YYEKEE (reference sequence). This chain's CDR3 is CASSLGGSYEQCF. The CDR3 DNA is TGTGCCAGCAGCTTGGGCGGGAGCTACGAGCAGTGCTTC.